Listed here is a single T cell receptor (beta chain). The antigen this receptor binds is unknown. Base quality data are lacking; no much larger clone is found one base away. TCRbeta CDR3 regions were amplified from genomic DNA using the immunoSEQ Assay, a bias-controlled multiplex PCR. The paper's data handling went like this. The number of nucleated cells in each sample was estimated from the amplification of reference gene primers within the assay. Sequence reads were collapsed and filtered to measure the absolute abundance of every unique TCRbeta CDR3 rearrangement. Productive Simpson clonality was computed per sample as the square root of Simpson's diversity index over productive rearrangements. As stored in TCRdb, this immuneACCESS dataset retains in-frame rearrangements with V and J assigned. A fraction of the clones does not appear; measured against another copy, unresolved V genes explain less than half of the discrepancy, and the remainder lacks a known reason. V and J calls and clone size follow that table, whereas D and trimming were derived from the DNA. The table for this sample lists 60,000 to 85,000 clones; roughly 87% of them were counted only once. The ten largest account for approximately 30% of the sample.

The data stem from a study of blood T cell repertoires in COVID-19 (dated by TCRdb to about 2020). General notes on the study: Samples covering the acute and convalescent phases of COVID-19 were provided by collaborators in the United States, Italy and Spain. The material from the prospective study consisted of cDNA or gDNA derived from T cells, B-cell-depleted T cells, or PBMCs. The dataset comprised deeply sampled blood TCRbeta repertoires from subjects exposed to, actively infected with, or recovered from COVID-19. The repertoires were made available in a free public database intended to serve as a resource for research on the immune response to SARS-CoV-2. Samples were obtained from the ongoing ImmuneRACE study (first 160 participants) and from over 1,000 subjects provided by 6 global collaborators. The sample metadata nearly always contained a de-identified subject ID, COVID-19 status, age in years and sex. Where available, HLA class I and class II types were obtained from metadata supplied by the sample provider rather than from assay-based typing. The full study reports these points: The quantity of clinical and demographic metadata differed by source and by participant and was supplied without curation.

V is cut by 5 bases and J by 6 bases, and the space between the germline ends is 14 bases. Including the terminal cysteine and phenylalanine, the CDR3 comprises 15 residues. The entry retains the CDR3 DNA only, 45 bases that are in frame from base 1. Via the germline V gene, CDR1 is SNHLY and CDR2 FYNNEI. Each collaborating institution followed its own protocols to collect whole blood in K2EDTA tubes. For TCRbeta analysis, collaborator samples were shipped as frozen whole blood, as isolated PBMCs, or as DNA extracted from either sample type. Sequenced: peripheral blood. In this chain, TRBV2 is recombined with TRBJ1-6; the D gene cannot be resolved reliably. This clonotype was sampled from a woman of 80 years or more with active or convalescent COVID-19. The sequenced DNA is TGTGCCAGCAGTCCAACCACAGCGGCTAATTCACCCCTCCACTTT. Its protein is CASSPTTAANSPLHF.